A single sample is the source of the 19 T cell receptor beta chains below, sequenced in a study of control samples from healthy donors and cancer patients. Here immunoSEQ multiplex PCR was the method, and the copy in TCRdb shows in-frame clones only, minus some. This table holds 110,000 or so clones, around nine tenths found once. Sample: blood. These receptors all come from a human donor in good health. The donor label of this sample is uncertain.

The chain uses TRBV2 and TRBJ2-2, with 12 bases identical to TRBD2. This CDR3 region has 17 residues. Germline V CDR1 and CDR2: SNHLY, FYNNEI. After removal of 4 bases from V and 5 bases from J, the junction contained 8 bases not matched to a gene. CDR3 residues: CASSVTSGGVRTGELFF. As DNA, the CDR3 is TGTGCCAGCAGTGTGACTAGCGGGGGAGTAAGAACCGGGGAGCTGTTTTTT. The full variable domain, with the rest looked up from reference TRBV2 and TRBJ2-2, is EPEVTQTPSHQVTQMGQEVILRCVPISNHLYFYWYRQILGQKVEFLVSFYNNEISEKSEIFDDQFSVERPDGSNFTLKIRSTKLEDSAMYFCASSVTSGGVRTGELFFGEGSRLTVL.

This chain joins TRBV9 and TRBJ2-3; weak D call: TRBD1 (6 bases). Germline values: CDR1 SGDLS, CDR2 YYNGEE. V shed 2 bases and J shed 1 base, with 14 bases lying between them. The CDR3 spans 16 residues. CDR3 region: CASSVGQGSRTDTQYF. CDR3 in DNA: TGTGCCAGCAGCGTGGGACAAGGGTCGCGCACAGATACGCAGTATTTT.

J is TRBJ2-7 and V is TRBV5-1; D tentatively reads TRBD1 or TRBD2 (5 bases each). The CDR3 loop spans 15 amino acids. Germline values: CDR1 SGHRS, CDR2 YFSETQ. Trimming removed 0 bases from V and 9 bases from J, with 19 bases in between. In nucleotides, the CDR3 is TGCGCCAGCAGCTTGGATCAGGGTGGCTGGGACGGGCAGTACTTC. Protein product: CASSLDQGGWDGQYF.

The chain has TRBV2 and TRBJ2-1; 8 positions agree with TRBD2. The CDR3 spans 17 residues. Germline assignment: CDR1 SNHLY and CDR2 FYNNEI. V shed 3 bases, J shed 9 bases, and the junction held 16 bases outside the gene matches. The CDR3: CASSDWGAGAQKSEQFF. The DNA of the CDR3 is TGTGCCAGCAGTGACTGGGGAGCGGGGGCCCAGAAGAGTGAGCAGTTCTTC.

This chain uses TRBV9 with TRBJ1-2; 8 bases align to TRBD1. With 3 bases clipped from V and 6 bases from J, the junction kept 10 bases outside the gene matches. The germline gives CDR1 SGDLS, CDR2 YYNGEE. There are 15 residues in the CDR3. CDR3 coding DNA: TGTGCCAGCAGCGGGTGGACAGGGCGGTTTGATGGCTACACCTTC. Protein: CASSGWTGRFDGYTF.

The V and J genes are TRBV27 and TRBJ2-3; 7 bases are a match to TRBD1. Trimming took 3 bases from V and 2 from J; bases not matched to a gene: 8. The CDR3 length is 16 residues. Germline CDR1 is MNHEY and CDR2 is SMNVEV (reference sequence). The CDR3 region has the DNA TGTGCCAGCAGTTTGAGTACAGGGGAGTACACAGATACGCAGTATTTT. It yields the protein CASSLSTGEYTDTQYF.

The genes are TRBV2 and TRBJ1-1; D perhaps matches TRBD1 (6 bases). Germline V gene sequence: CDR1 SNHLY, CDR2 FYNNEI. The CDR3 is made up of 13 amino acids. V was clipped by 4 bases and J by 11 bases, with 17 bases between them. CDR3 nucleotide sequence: TGTGCCAGCAGTGCGCTGCGGGACCAGGGGGCTTTCTTT. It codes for CASSALRDQGAFF.

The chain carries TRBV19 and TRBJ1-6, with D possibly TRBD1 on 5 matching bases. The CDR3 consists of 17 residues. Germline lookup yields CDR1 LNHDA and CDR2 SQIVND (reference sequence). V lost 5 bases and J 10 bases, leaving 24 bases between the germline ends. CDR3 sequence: CASSPAGRVGPRSPLHF. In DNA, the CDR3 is TGTGCCAGTAGTCCCGCCGGCAGGGTGGGGCCAAGGTCACCCCTCCACTTT.

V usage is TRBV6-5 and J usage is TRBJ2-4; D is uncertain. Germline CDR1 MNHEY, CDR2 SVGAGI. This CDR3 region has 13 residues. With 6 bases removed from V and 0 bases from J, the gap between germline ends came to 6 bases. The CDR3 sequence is CASRSGAKNIQYF. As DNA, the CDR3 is TGTGCCAGCAGATCAGGAGCCAAAAACATTCAGTACTTC.

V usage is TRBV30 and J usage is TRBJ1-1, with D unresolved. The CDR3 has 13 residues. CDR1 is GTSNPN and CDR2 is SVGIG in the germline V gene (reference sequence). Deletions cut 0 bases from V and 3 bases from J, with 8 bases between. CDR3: CAWSVLSDTEAFF. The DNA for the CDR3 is TGTGCCTGGAGTGTTCTTTCTGACACTGAAGCTTTCTTT.

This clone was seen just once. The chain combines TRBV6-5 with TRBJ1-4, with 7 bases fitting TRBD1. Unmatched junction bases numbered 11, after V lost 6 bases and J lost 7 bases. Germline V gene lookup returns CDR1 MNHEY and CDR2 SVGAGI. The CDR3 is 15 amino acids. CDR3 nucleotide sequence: TGTGCCAGCAGCACCGACAGGGACTACGGTGAAAAACTGTTTTTT. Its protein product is CASSTDRDYGEKLFF.

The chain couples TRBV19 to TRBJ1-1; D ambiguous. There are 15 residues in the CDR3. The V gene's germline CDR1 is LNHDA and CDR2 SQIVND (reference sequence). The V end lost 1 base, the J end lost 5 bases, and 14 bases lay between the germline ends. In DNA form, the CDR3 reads TGTGCCAGTAGTATAGGGACTGTCGTTGGGACTGAAGCTTTCTTT. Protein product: CASSIGTVVGTEAFF.

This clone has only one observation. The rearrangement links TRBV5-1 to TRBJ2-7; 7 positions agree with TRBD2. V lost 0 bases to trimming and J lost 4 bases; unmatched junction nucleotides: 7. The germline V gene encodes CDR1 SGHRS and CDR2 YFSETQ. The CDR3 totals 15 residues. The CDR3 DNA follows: TGCGCCAGCAGCTTGGAAGGGCTAGCGGCTTACGAGCAGTACTTC. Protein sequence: CASSLEGLAAYEQYF.

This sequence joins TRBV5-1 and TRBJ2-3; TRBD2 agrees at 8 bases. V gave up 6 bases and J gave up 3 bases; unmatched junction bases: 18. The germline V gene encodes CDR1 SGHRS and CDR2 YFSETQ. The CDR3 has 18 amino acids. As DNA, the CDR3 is TGCGCCAGCAAGGGGGTAGCGGGACCTCGCTCCCCGACAGATACGCAGTATTTT. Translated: CASKGVAGPRSPTDTQYF.

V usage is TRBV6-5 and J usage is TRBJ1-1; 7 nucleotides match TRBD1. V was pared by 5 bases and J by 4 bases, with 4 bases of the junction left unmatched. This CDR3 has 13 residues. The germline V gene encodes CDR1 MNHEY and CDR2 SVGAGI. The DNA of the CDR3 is TGTGCCAGCAGTCCAGGGGGGTTCACTGAAGCTTTCTTT. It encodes CASSPGGFTEAFF.

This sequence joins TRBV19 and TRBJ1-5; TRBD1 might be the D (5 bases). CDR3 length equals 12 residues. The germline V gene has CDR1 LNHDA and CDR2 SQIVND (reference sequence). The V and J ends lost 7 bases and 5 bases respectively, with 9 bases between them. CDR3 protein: CASTAGYQPQHF. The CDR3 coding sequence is TGTGCCAGTACGGCAGGGTATCAGCCCCAGCATTTT.

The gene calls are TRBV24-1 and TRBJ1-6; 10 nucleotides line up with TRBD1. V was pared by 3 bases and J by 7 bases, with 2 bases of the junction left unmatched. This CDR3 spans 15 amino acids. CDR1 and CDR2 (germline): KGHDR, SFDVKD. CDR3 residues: CATSDGQGGNSPLHF. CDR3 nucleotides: TGTGCCACCAGTGATGGACAGGGGGGGAATTCACCCCTCCACTTT.

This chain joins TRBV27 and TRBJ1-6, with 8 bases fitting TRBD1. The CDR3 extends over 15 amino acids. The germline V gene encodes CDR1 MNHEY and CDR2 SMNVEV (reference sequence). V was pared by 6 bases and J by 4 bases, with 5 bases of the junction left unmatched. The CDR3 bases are TGTGCCAGCAGACTAACAGGGGGGTATAATTCACCCCTCCACTTT. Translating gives CASRLTGGYNSPLHF.

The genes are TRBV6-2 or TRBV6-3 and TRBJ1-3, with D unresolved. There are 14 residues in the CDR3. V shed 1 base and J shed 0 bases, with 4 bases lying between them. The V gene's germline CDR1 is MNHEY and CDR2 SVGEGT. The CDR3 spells CASSYLDSGNTIYF. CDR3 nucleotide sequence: TGTGCCAGCAGTTACTTGGACTCTGGAAACACCATATATTTT.